The 18 T cell receptor beta chains listed next were all sequenced from one sample in a study of cytomegalovirus exposure and HLA in healthy donors. Use of 60 Vbeta and 13 Jbeta primers characterized the PCR. Repertoires were generated with immunoSEQ multiplex PCR, while TCRdb's copy carries only in-frame clones and drops some. The sample consists of fewer than 200,000 clones, 75% to 85% of them appearing once. Sequencing used PBMCs. These receptors originate from a boy aged 5-17 years in good health and CMV-seronegative.

Points on this clone: This same CDR3 is encoded by further DNA sequences in the sample. The J gene is TRBJ2-1, the V gene TRBV9, with 7 positions matching TRBD2. Per germline, CDR1 SGDLS and CDR2 YYNGEE. The length of the CDR3 is 16 residues. J gave up 0 bases and V 0 bases, and 3 bases lay outside the gene matches. The DNA of the CDR3 is TGTGCCAGCAGCGTAGGGGGCGGGAGCTCCTACAATGAGCAGTTCTTC. Residues: CASSVGGGSSYNEQFF.

A few counts support this clone. This rearrangement joins TRBV4-2 to TRBJ2-7; a possible D gene is TRBD1 (5 bases). The CDR3 is 15 amino acids. Trimming left V 0 bases short and J 2 bases short, with 11 bases between. CDR1 and CDR2 from the germline V gene are LGHNA and YNFKEQ. CDR3 protein: CASSQDLRTPYEQYF. The CDR3 DNA reads as TGTGCCAGCAGCCAAGATTTAAGGACACCCTACGAGCAGTACTTC.

For the CDR3, the DNA is TGTGCCAGCAGTTACCGGGACACACGTTCACCCCTCCACTTT. This codes for CASSYRDTRSPLHF. The genes are TRBV6-6 and TRBJ1-6; the D gene is possibly TRBD1 (6 bases). The CDR3 covers 14 residues. The germline CDR1 and CDR2 sequences are MNHNY and SVGAGI (reference sequence). Trimming cost V 2 bases and J 9 bases, with 11 bases left between them.

V is TRBV9 and J is TRBJ2-2; D gene uncertain. Germline assignment: CDR1 SGDLS and CDR2 YYNGEE. V was clipped by 0 bases and J by 4 bases, with 10 bases between them. The CDR3 is 15 residues long. This CDR3 reads CASSVGASVTGELFF. The CDR3 region has the DNA TGTGCCAGCAGCGTAGGTGCGTCGGTCACCGGGGAGCTGTTTTTT.

The chain links TRBV11-2 to TRBJ1-4; D perhaps matches TRBD1 (5 bases). V lost 0 bases and J 8 bases, leaving 16 bases between the germline ends. This CDR3 region has 16 residues. Germline CDR1 is SGHAT and CDR2 is FQNNGV. The CDR3 region has the DNA TGTGCCAGCAGCTTAGATCGGGAGGGGCTGGGAGAAAAACTGTTTTTT. Amino acid sequence: CASSLDREGLGEKLFF.

This chain uses TRBV7-8 with TRBJ1-1; possible D gene TRBD1, 6 bases. The CDR3 runs 15 residues. Germline CDR1 and CDR2: SGHVS and FQNEAQ. Trimming removed 1 base from V and 1 base from J, with 10 bases in between. The DNA for the CDR3 is TGTGCCAGCAGCTTAGTTGGACAGACGAACACTGAAGCTTTCTTT. This codes for CASSLVGQTNTEAFF.

This sequence joins TRBV23-1 and TRBJ1-2; the D is unclear. TRBV23-1 has ORF status, its function being uncertain. The V gene lost 0 bases and the J gene lost 7 bases, with 12 bases spanning the gap. This CDR3 has 14 amino acids. In DNA, the CDR3 is TGCGCCAGCAGTCAATCCGCGGGGTGGCGTGGCTACACCTTC. Amino acids: CASSQSAGWRGYTF.

This clone was recorded a few times. The V gene is TRBV18, the J gene TRBJ1-2; 7 nucleotides align to TRBD1. The CDR3 covers 17 residues. The V segment lost 3 bases and the J segment 0 bases; nucleotides outside the gene matches: 10. From germline, CDR1 is KGHSH and CDR2 LQKENI. In nucleotides, the CDR3 is TGTGCCAGCTCACCCCCTCACTGGGACAGCCCTAACTATGGCTACACCTTC. This translates into CASSPPHWDSPNYGYTF.

The chain joins TRBV30 to TRBJ1-2, with 7 bases that match TRBD1. Germline trimming cut 5 bases from V and 4 bases from J; bases unmatched to any gene: 10. Germline V lookup: CDR1 GTSNPN, CDR2 SVGIG (reference sequence). CDR3 length: 14 amino acids. The CDR3 spells CAWLQGHPPYGYTF. CDR3 nucleotide sequence: TGTGCCTGGTTACAGGGGCACCCACCCTATGGCTACACCTTC.

This chain links TRBV6-1 with TRBJ2-7, with a tentative D call TRBD1 (5 bases). The CDR3 extends over 15 amino acids. Germline CDR1 is MNHNS and CDR2 is SASEGT. The V end was cut by 3 bases, the J end by 2 bases, with 14 bases between. The CDR3 sequence is CASSDRQIHTYEQYF. CDR3 nucleotide sequence: TGTGCCAGCAGTGACAGACAGATACATACCTACGAGCAGTACTTC.

V gene TRBV30 combines with J gene TRBJ1-4, with TRBD1 identical over 10 bases. The junction had 12 bases not matched to a gene; V was cut back by 0 bases and J by 5 bases. The germline gives CDR1 GTSNPN, CDR2 SVGIG (reference sequence). The CDR3 length is 18 residues. CDR3 in DNA: TGTGCCTGGAGTGTAAGATGGGGGACAGGGGCATCAAATGAAAAACTGTTTTTT. Translation: CAWSVRWGTGASNEKLFF.

This rearrangement joins TRBV9 to TRBJ1-2, with D uncertain. In germline, CDR1 is SGDLS, CDR2 YYNGEE. This CDR3 spans 14 amino acids. The V end was cut by 0 bases, the J end by 3 bases, with 9 bases between. The CDR3 region has the DNA TGTGCCAGCAGCGTAGCTACGGCGGACTATGGCTACACCTTC. This encodes CASSVATADYGYTF.

The sample holds a few counts of this clone. The rearrangement uses TRBV5-1 and TRBJ2-7; TRBD2 is a possible D gene (6 bases). This CDR3 is built from 13 residues. Trimming shortened V by 4 bases and J by 1 base, and 9 bases separated the two germline ends. Germline V gene data show CDR1 as SGHRS and CDR2 as YFSETQ. The CDR3 DNA reads TGCGCCAGCAGCCGCGGGGTGTCCTACGAGCAGTACTTC. Protein sequence: CASSRGVSYEQYF. Together with reference TRBV5-1 and TRBJ2-7, the CDR3 gives the full variable domain: KAGVTQTPRYLIKTRGQQVTLSCSPISGHRSVSWYQQTPGQGLQFLFEYFSETQRNKGNFPGRFSGRQFSNSRSEMNVSTLELGDSALYLCASSRGVSYEQYFGPGTRLTVT.

The rearrangement uses TRBV29-1 and TRBJ2-7; the D is unclear. This CDR3 spans 13 amino acids. V lost 5 bases and J 5 bases, leaving 16 bases between the germline ends. In germline, CDR1 is SQVTM, CDR2 ANQGSEA. The CDR3 DNA reads TGCAGCGTTTCTCAGCGATACGCTGACGAGCAGTACTTC. Encoded protein: CSVSQRYADEQYF.

The V and J genes are TRBV6-6 and TRBJ1-2; D is perhaps TRBD1 (5 bases). The V gene lost 3 bases and the J gene lost 3 bases, with 17 bases spanning the gap. Germline CDR1 and CDR2: MNHNY and SVGAGI (reference sequence). The CDR3 totals 16 residues. The CDR3 coding sequence is TGTGCCAGCAGTTATACCCCTCAGGGTTCGGACTATGGCTACACCTTC. Protein sequence: CASSYTPQGSDYGYTF.

This clone was counted between two and nine times. J is TRBJ1-2 and V is TRBV5-5; weak D call: TRBD1 (6 bases). V was clipped by 4 bases and J by 3 bases, with 13 bases between them. The V gene's germline CDR1 is SGHKS and CDR2 YYEKEE (reference sequence). CDR3 length: 14 residues. CDR3 protein: CASSVGGSDYGYTF. The CDR3 DNA reads TGTGCCAGCAGCGTTGGGGGCAGCGACTATGGCTACACCTTC.

Regarding this clone: At one of its ends the junction is not consistent with the germline gene, which may arise from a read error. The V gene is TRBV7-9, the J gene TRBJ2-7, with D maybe TRBD1 (5 bases). CDR1 and CDR2 (germline): SEHNR, FQNEAQ (reference sequence). The CDR3 is 12 residues long. CDR3 DNA: TGTTCCAGCAGCTTAAAGGGGTACGAGCAGTACTTC. It translates to CSSSLKGYEQYF.

V gene TRBV6-1 combines with J gene TRBJ1-1; 9 nucleotides line up with TRBD1. V shed 2 bases and J 6 bases; nucleotides not matched to a gene: 7. CDR3 length: 15 residues. Germline CDR1 MNHNS, CDR2 SASEGT. DNA for the CDR3: TGTGCCAGCAGTGAATTGGGACAGGGAGGGCCTGAAGCTTTCTTT. This codes for CASSELGQGGPEAFF.